A selection of T cell receptor beta chains follows, all from one sample in a study of patients and donors after allogeneic stem cell transplantation. TCRdb analysed the RT-PCR reads with MiXCR anew, one entry per CDR3 protein. The data contain about a million distinct CDR3 sequences, approximately 18% of them singletons. The specimen sequenced was blood, either unsorted or a sorted T cell fraction (not recorded which). The source of these receptors is a human donor who was either an allogeneic HSCT recipient or a stem cell or donor lymphocyte infusion donor (not recorded which). It is not recorded whose cells these are; they may come from a transplant donor. Each CDR3 is given with its conserved first and last residue. Rows may omit the clone size; those that give it use once, few, many or a size class.

CDR3 length,V gene,clone size,CDR3 protein
14,TRBV5-1,many,CASSSREGPYEQYF
13,TRBV11-2,-,CASSFRRGHPQHF
15,TRBV6-2/TRBV6-3,few,CASSRHHRDNQPQHF
13,TRBV20-1,-,CSALWKRLNEQFF
14,TRBV20-1,-,CSAQPRQVNKPQHF
16,TRBV20-1,-,CSARMYGGGGLNGQFF
18,TRBV6-1,few,CASSKLRLAGGPVNIQYF
13,TRBV10-3,-,CAISANWADTQYF
16,TRBV5-4,-,CASSLNGGQGGETQYF
15,TRBV3-1,-,CASSQETRRGTEQFF
17,TRBV12-3/TRBV12-4,-,CASSFWGGAGGEETQYF
16,TRBV6-1,many,CASSPGLAGYTDTQYF
13,TRBV7-2,-,CASSPRIRETQYF
16,TRBV5-5,few,CASSLGEAANTGELFF
15,TRBV6-2/TRBV6-3,-,CASSRIWGKTYEQYF
15,TRBV11-2,-,CASSLGQRLRYEQYF
12,TRBV29-1,many,CSVVSASYEQYF
15,TRBV7-2,-,CASSLETGGSYEQYF
14,TRBV12-3/TRBV12-4,many,CASSARLWTGELFF
15,TRBV20-1,-,CSAYDGLDPNTEAFF
12,TRBV11-3,few,CASDRETGELFF
16,TRBV12-3/TRBV12-4,few,CASRPKPPDGNNEQFF
16,TRBV27,-,CASSLRTSGSTDEQFF
14,TRBV10-3,few,CAIRKGLSGNTIYF
19,TRBV21-1,-,CASTPGLAGGASSYNEQFF
14,TRBV25-1,-,CASRPTVISYEQYF
19,TRBV27,-,CASSSTRLAGGYSYNEQFF